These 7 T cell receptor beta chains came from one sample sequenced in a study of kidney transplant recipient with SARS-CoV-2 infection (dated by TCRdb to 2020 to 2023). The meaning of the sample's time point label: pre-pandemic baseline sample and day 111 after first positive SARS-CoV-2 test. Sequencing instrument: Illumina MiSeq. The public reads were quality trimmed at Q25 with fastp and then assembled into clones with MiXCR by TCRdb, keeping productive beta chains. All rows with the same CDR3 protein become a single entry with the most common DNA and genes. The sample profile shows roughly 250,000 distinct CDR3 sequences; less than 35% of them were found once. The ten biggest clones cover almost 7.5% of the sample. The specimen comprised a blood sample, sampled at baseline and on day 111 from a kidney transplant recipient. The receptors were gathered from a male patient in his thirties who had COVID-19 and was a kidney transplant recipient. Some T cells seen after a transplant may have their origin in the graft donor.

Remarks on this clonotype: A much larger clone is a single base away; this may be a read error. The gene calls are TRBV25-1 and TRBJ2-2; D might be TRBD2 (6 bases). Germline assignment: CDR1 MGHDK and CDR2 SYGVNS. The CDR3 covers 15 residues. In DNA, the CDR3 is TGTGCCAGCAGTGAATATGGAGGGATCACCGGGGAGCTGCTTTTT. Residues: CASSEYGGITGELLF.

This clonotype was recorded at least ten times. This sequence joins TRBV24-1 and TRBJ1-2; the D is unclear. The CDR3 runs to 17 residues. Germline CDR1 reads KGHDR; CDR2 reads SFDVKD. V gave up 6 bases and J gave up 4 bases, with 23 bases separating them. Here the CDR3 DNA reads TGTGCCACCAGTCCCGATATTAGTACCAGAAAGACCTATGGCTACACCTTC. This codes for CATSPDISTRKTYGYTF.

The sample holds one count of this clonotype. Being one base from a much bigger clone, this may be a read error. The CDR3 reads CASISWYSRRTYGYTF. The CDR3 nucleotides are TGTGCCAGCATATCATGGTACTCAAGAAGGACCTATGGCTACACCTTC. This sequence joins TRBV9 and TRBJ1-2, with D hard to call. The CDR3 covers 16 residues. CDR1 and CDR2 from the germline V gene are SGDLS and YYNGEE. V gave up 6 bases and J gave up 4 bases, with 22 bases separating them.

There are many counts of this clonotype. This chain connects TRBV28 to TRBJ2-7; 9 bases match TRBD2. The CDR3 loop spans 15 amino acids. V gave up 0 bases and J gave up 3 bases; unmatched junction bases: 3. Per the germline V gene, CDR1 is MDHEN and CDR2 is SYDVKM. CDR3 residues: CASSLWGTSSYEQYF. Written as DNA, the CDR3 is TGTGCCAGCAGTTTATGGGGGACTAGCAGCTACGAGCAGTACTTC.

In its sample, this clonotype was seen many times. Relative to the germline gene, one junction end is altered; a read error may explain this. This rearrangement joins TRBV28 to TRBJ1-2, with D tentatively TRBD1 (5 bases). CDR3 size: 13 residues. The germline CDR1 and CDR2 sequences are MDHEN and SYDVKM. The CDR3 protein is CASKERQYYSYTF. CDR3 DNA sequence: TGTGCCAGCAAGGAAAGACAGTACTATAGCTACACCTTC.

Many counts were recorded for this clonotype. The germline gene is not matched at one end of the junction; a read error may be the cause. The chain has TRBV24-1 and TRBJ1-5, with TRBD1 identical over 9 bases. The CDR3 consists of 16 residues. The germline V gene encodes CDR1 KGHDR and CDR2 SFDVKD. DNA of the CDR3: TGTGCCACCAGCGATTCCGGGACAGGGTCTAATCAGCCCCAGCATTTT. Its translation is CATSDSGTGSNQPQHF.

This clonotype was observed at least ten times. The CDR3 DNA sequence: TGTGCCAGCAGCGTAGGAGGGGCTGGAAACACCATATATTTT. Residues: CASSVGGAGNTIYF. The chain links TRBV9 to TRBJ1-3; possibly TRBD1 for D (5 bases). The CDR3 consists of 14 residues. V was pared by 0 bases and J by 2 bases, with 6 bases between. Germline V gives CDR1 SGDLS, CDR2 YYNGEE.